These 31 T cell receptor beta chains originate from one sample sequenced in a study of sequential checkpoint blockade in melanoma. Method: immunoSEQ multiplex PCR; TCRdb's copy keeps in-frame clones and lacks some. Of some 9,000 clones listed, 59% are singletons. The sample's treatment: randomized to nivolumab then ipilimumab (arm A) or the reverse (arm B). Sequenced here: CD8+ T cells sorted from blood (inferred from file names), sampled from a patient given nivolumab and ipilimumab in sequence. The receptor source for this set is a human donor with melanoma.

The chain couples TRBV7-9 to TRBJ1-2, with a weak D call TRBD1 (5 bases). This CDR3 region has 15 residues. V lost 5 bases to trimming and J lost 4 bases, with 17 bases between them. Germline loops: CDR1 SEHNR, CDR2 FQNEAQ (reference sequence). In DNA form, the CDR3 reads TGTGCCAGCAGCGGTCCGTCAGGGCTTCTCTATGGCTACACCTTC. Translating it yields CASSGPSGLLYGYTF. The complete variable domain, with remaining parts taken from reference TRBV7-9 and TRBJ1-2, reads DTGVSQNPRHKITKRGQNVTFRCDPISEHNRLYWYRQTLGQGPEFLTYFQNEAQLEKSRLLSDRFSAERPKGSFSTLEIQRTEQGDSAMYLCASSGPSGLLYGYTFGSGTRLTVV.

The chain carries TRBV4-1 and TRBJ2-5; possibly TRBD1 for D (5 bases). The end of the DNA is better explained by TRBJ2-7, so the J call may be wrong. Germline V gives CDR1 MGHRA, CDR2 YSYEKL. This CDR3 comprises 15 residues. DNA of the CDR3: TGCGCCAGCAGCCAAGACGTCAGGGCGGCGGACGAGCAGTACTTC. It yields the protein CASSQDVRAADEQYF.

The gene calls are TRBV4-1 and TRBJ1-1; a possible D gene is TRBD1 (5 bases). Germline-derived CDR1 and CDR2 are MGHRA and YSYEKL. The CDR3 loop spans 15 amino acids. V was pared by 6 bases and J by 4 bases, with 18 bases between. The CDR3 sequence is CASSRNPGYSTEAFF. CDR3 bases: TGCGCCAGCAGTCGAAATCCAGGGTATTCCACTGAAGCTTTCTTT.

This clone was observed a few times. The gene calls are TRBV9 and TRBJ2-7; 7 nucleotides agree with TRBD2. The junction had 6 bases not matched to a gene; V was cut back by 4 bases and J by 2 bases. The CDR3 has 14 amino acids. Germline V gene data show CDR1 as SGDLS and CDR2 as YYNGEE. The CDR3 loop is CASSMWGGPYEQYF. CDR3 DNA: TGTGCCAGCAGCATGTGGGGGGGACCCTACGAGCAGTACTTC.

In its sample, this clone was seen a few times. The chain uses TRBV7-9 and TRBJ1-5; the D gene is possibly TRBD1 (5 bases). Germline CDR1 SEHNR, CDR2 FQNEAQ (reference sequence). The germline V and J ends were trimmed by 1 base and 7 bases, with 5 bases remaining between them. The CDR3 spans 12 residues. CDR3 DNA: TGTGCCAGCAGCTTAGGGACACAGCCCCAGCATTTT. Encoded protein: CASSLGTQPQHF.

In its sample, this clone was seen a few times. The chain is built from TRBV27 and TRBJ2-2, with 14 bases identical to TRBD2. V was clipped by 5 bases and J by 1 base; unmatched bases: 3. The CDR3 covers 17 residues. Looked up from germline, CDR1 is MNHEY and CDR2 is SMNVEV (reference sequence). The CDR3 DNA sequence: TGTGCCAGCAGTGGGACTAGCGGGGGCCGGAACACCGGGGAGCTGTTTTTT. Translating gives CASSGTSGGRNTGELFF.

The chain has TRBV7-9 and TRBJ2-7; TRBD2 might be the D (6 bases). Deletions cut 0 bases from V and 3 bases from J, with 9 bases between. The CDR3 totals 14 residues. The germline V gene encodes CDR1 SEHNR and CDR2 FQNEAQ (reference sequence). CDR3 amino acids: CASSLAGGRYEQYF. For the CDR3, the DNA is TGTGCCAGCAGCTTAGCGGGGGGTCGCTACGAGCAGTACTTC. The variable domain in full, with the rest retrieved from reference TRBV7-9 and TRBJ2-7, is DTGVSQNPRHKITKRGQNVTFRCDPISEHNRLYWYRQTLGQGPEFLTYFQNEAQLEKSRLLSDRFSAERPKGSFSTLEIQRTEQGDSAMYLCASSLAGGRYEQYFGPGTRLTVT.

The table lists this clone with a count of one. The rearrangement links TRBV4-1 to TRBJ1-1, with D unclear. The CDR3 totals 14 residues. The germline CDR1 and CDR2 sequences are MGHRA and YSYEKL. Deletions cut 3 bases from V and 6 bases from J, with 14 bases between. The CDR3 DNA sequence: TGCGCCAGCAGCCACCTCGGGTCCGTTGCTGAAGCTTTCTTT. This encodes CASSHLGSVAEAFF.

V is TRBV28 and J is TRBJ1-2; 10 nucleotides line up with TRBD1. V trimming: 7 bases; J trimming: 0 bases; junction bases outside the gene matches: 11. The CDR3 sequence is 17 residues long. The V gene's germline CDR1 is MDHEN and CDR2 SYDVKM. DNA of the CDR3: TGTGCCAGCACGGCACGGACAGGGGGTTGGACTAACTATGGCTACACCTTC. As protein: CASTARTGGWTNYGYTF.

The CDR3 here is CASWDRFDEQFF. In DNA form, the CDR3 reads TGTGCCAGTTGGGACAGATTCGATGAGCAGTTCTTC. The gene calls are TRBV27 and TRBJ2-1, with TRBD1 identical over 7 bases. Germline CDR1 and CDR2: MNHEY and SMNVEV (reference sequence). The CDR3 contains 12 residues. V lost 9 bases, J lost 8 bases, and 7 bases stayed unmatched.

The table lists this clone with a count of one. The chain has TRBV7-9 and TRBJ2-7; 7 positions match TRBD1. The CDR3 sequence is 15 residues long. The germline CDR1 and CDR2 sequences are SEHNR and FQNEAQ (reference sequence). The junction had 10 bases not matched to a gene; V was cut back by 5 bases and J by 3 bases. The CDR3 DNA is TGTGCCAGCAGCCCCCCGGGACAGTATATCTACGAGCAGTACTTC. As protein: CASSPPGQYIYEQYF.

The chain is built from TRBV7-9 and TRBJ2-6; possible D gene TRBD1, 6 bases. The CDR3 spans 18 residues. The V end lost 0 bases, the J end lost 0 bases, and 12 bases lay between the germline ends. CDR1 SEHNR and CDR2 FQNEAQ come from the germline V gene (reference sequence). CDR3 DNA: TGTGCCAGCAGCTTAGCGTGGACAGATAGCTCTGGGGCCAACGTCCTGACTTTC. Residues: CASSLAWTDSSGANVLTF. Filled out from reference TRBV7-9 and TRBJ2-6, the complete variable domain reads DTGVSQNPRHKITKRGQNVTFRCDPISEHNRLYWYRQTLGQGPEFLTYFQNEAQLEKSRLLSDRFSAERPKGSFSTLEIQRTEQGDSAMYLCASSLAWTDSSGANVLTFGAGSRLTVL.

This rearrangement joins TRBV28 to TRBJ1-1; D is possibly TRBD1 (6 bases). V was shortened by 2 bases and J by 6 bases, with 16 bases between the two germline ends. The length of the CDR3 is 15 residues. From germline, CDR1 is MDHEN and CDR2 SYDVKM. The CDR3 sequence: CASSLGIGGQAEAFF. The CDR3 nucleotides are TGTGCCAGCAGTTTAGGTATCGGGGGGCAAGCTGAAGCTTTCTTT.

This chain joins TRBV9 and TRBJ1-5, with no clear D. CDR3 length equals 14 residues. The germline CDR1 and CDR2 sequences are SGDLS and YYNGEE. The ends were cut back, 1 base at V and 4 bases at J, with 9 bases in the middle. The CDR3 spells CASSVTGLNQPQHF. Here the CDR3 DNA reads TGTGCCAGCAGCGTAACCGGACTGAATCAGCCCCAGCATTTT.

This clone was seen more than once but under ten times. The gene calls are TRBV7-9 and TRBJ2-1; TRBD2 might be the D (6 bases). Looked up from germline, CDR1 is SEHNR and CDR2 is FQNEAQ (reference sequence). The CDR3 extends over 15 amino acids. V was cut by 4 bases and J by 6 bases, with 16 bases left in between. CDR3 loop: CASSSEKTRGNEQFF. The CDR3 nucleotides are TGTGCCAGCAGCTCCGAAAAGACTAGGGGCAATGAGCAGTTCTTC.

Notes on this clone: Other DNA sequences in the sample encode the same CDR3. The V gene is TRBV4-1, the J gene TRBJ2-7, with TRBD1 matching 11 bases. J lost 3 bases, V lost 4 bases, and 2 bases had no gene match. Germline loops: CDR1 MGHRA, CDR2 YSYEKL. The CDR3 runs to 14 residues. The CDR3 spells CASSPGTGGYEQYF. The CDR3, as DNA: TGCGCCAGCAGCCCCGGGACAGGGGGCTACGAGCAGTACTTC.

The rearrangement joins TRBV7-8 to TRBJ2-1; D unresolved. Germline loops: CDR1 SGHVS, CDR2 FQNEAQ. Trimming removed 2 bases from V and 8 bases from J, with 7 bases in between. This CDR3 comprises 12 residues. The CDR3 loop is CASSLRLYEQFF. As DNA, the CDR3 is TGTGCCAGCAGCTTACGTTTGTATGAGCAGTTCTTC.

This chain links TRBV9 with TRBJ2-5; 8 bases line up with TRBD2. The CDR3 covers 18 residues. The junction had 15 bases not matched to a gene; V was cut back by 2 bases and J by 3 bases. Germline V CDR1 and CDR2: SGDLS, YYNGEE. In DNA form, the CDR3 reads TGTGCCAGCAGCGTCCGGGGCGGGGGGCAGTTCGGGAAAGAGACCCAGTACTTC. Translated: CASSVRGGGQFGKETQYF.

This clone was found a few times. The chain has TRBV4-3 and TRBJ2-4, with 8 bases that match TRBD1. Germline lookup yields CDR1 LGHNA and CDR2 YSLEER. Germline trimming cut 0 bases from V and 9 bases from J; bases unmatched to any gene: 4. This CDR3 has 14 amino acids. The CDR3 DNA follows: TGCGCCAGCAGCCAAGAACAGGGGGAGGTCATTCAGTACTTC. It is translated as CASSQEQGEVIQYF.

This chain joins TRBV4-3 and TRBJ2-1, with D perhaps TRBD2 (5 bases). The length of the CDR3 is 17 residues. Germline lookup yields CDR1 LGHNA and CDR2 YSLEER. Trimming removed 0 bases from V and 8 bases from J, with 20 bases in between. In DNA, the CDR3 is TGCGCCAGCAGCCAAGAAACGGGGAGCTCGAGGCGAGATGAGCAGTTCTTC. Its translation: CASSQETGSSRRDEQFF.

The gene calls are TRBV7-9 and TRBJ2-7; D gene ambiguous. Trimming shortened V by 1 base and J by 5 bases, and 6 bases separated the two germline ends. The CDR3 is 12 amino acids. Germline V gene data show CDR1 as SEHNR and CDR2 as FQNEAQ (reference sequence). The CDR3 is CASSLGVNEQYF. In DNA form, the CDR3 reads TGTGCCAGCAGCTTAGGAGTCAACGAGCAGTACTTC.

This clone showed up many times. The V and J genes are TRBV14 and TRBJ1-2; unclear D gene. CDR3 length equals 13 residues. Trimming shortened V by 1 base and J by 6 bases, and 9 bases separated the two germline ends. CDR1 is SGHDN, CDR2 FVKESK, per germline. CDR3 residues: CASSQAGVHGYTF. DNA for the CDR3: TGTGCCAGCAGCCAAGCCGGGGTTCATGGCTACACCTTC.

The DNA for the CDR3 is TGTGCCAGCAGCCAAGATGCCGGACAGCAAGAGACCCAGTACTTC. Amino acid sequence: CASSQDAGQQETQYF. This chain uses TRBV4-2 with TRBJ2-5; D might be TRBD1 (6 bases). Trimming removed 0 bases from V and 2 bases from J, with 10 bases in between. The CDR3 runs to 15 residues. Germline V gives CDR1 LGHNA, CDR2 YNFKEQ.

The V and J genes are TRBV19 and TRBJ1-5; the D is unclear. Germline V lookup: CDR1 LNHDA, CDR2 SQIVND (reference sequence). This CDR3 has 17 residues. V lost 2 bases, J lost 0 bases, and 14 bases lay in between. The CDR3 loop reads CASSIREGSYSNQPQHF. The CDR3 DNA reads as TGTGCCAGTAGTATAAGAGAGGGCAGCTATAGCAATCAGCCCCAGCATTTT.

The chain couples TRBV12-5 to TRBJ2-2, with TRBD2 identical over 8 bases. The ends lost 0 bases at V and 4 bases at J; junction bases unmatched: 1. The CDR3 length is 15 residues. Germline-derived CDR1 and CDR2 are LGHNT and FRNRAP. The CDR3 protein is CASGLVRGGTGELFF. In nucleotides, the CDR3 is TGTGCTAGTGGTTTGGTACGGGGGGGCACCGGGGAGCTGTTTTTT.

CDR3 sequence: CASIGYRGDYGYTF. In DNA form, the CDR3 reads TGTGCCAGCATCGGGTACAGGGGGGACTATGGCTACACCTTC. This rearrangement joins TRBV11-2 to TRBJ1-2; TRBD1 matches 8 bases. Germline CDR1 and CDR2: SGHAT and FQNNGV. V gave up 7 bases and J gave up 3 bases; unmatched junction bases: 7. The CDR3 sequence is 14 residues long.

This clone was seen only a few times. The chain joins TRBV6-5 to TRBJ1-1, with D perhaps matching TRBD1 (5 bases). CDR1 MNHEY and CDR2 SVGAGI come from the germline V gene. CDR3 length equals 14 residues. Trimming stripped 6 bases from V and 1 base from J, with 12 bases between. The CDR3 is CASSPWQGNTEAFF. The CDR3 region has the DNA TGTGCCAGCAGCCCCTGGCAGGGGAACACTGAAGCTTTCTTT.

V and J are TRBV5-1 and TRBJ1-1, with 9 positions matching TRBD1. V gave up 1 base and J gave up 7 bases; unmatched junction bases: 8. Germline V gene sequence: CDR1 SGHRS, CDR2 YFSETQ. The CDR3 has 15 residues. CDR3 bases: TGCGCCAGCAGCTTGAGGGGACAGGGAGTGATTGAAGCTTTCTTT. It specifies CASSLRGQGVIEAFF.

This sequence joins TRBV19 and TRBJ2-7; TRBD1 is a possible D gene (5 bases). Trimming took 1 base from V and 1 from J, leaving 11 bases between them. CDR3 size: 15 residues. From germline, CDR1 is LNHDA and CDR2 SQIVND (reference sequence). CDR3 coding DNA: TGTGCCAGTAGTATAGGTCCCGACAGATCCTACGAGCAGTACTTC. This sequence encodes CASSIGPDRSYEQYF.

The chain has TRBV4-1 and TRBJ2-3; 7 bases map to TRBD2. This CDR3 contains 15 residues. Germline V gene data show CDR1 as MGHRA and CDR2 as YSYEKL. V was pared by 4 bases and J by 6 bases, with 10 bases of the junction left unmatched. The CDR3: CASSPTRLATDTQYF. The CDR3 DNA reads as TGCGCCAGCAGCCCGACCCGACTAGCAACGGATACGCAGTATTTT.

The chain joins TRBV4-3 to TRBJ1-6; TRBD1 matches 7 bases. Trimming took 6 bases from V and 7 from J; bases not matched to a gene: 0. This CDR3 contains 12 residues. CDR1 LGHNA and CDR2 YSLEER come from the germline V gene. CDR3 sequence reads: CASRTGNSPLHF. The CDR3 bases are TGCGCCAGCAGGACAGGGAATTCACCCCTCCACTTT.